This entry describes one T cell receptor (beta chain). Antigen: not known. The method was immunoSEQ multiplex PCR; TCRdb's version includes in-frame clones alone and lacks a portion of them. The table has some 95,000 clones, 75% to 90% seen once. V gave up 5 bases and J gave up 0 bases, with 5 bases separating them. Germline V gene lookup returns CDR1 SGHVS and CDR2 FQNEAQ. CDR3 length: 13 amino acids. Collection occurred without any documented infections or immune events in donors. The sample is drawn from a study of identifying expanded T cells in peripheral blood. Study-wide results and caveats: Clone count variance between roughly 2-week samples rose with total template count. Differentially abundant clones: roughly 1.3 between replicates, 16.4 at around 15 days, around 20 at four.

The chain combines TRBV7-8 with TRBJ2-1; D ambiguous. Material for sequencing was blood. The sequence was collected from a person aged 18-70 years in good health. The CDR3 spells CASSQSSYNEQFF. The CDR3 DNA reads TGTGCCAGCAGCCAGAGCTCCTACAATGAGCAGTTCTTC. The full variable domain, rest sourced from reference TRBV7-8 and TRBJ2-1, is GAGVSQSPRYKVAKRGQDVALRCDPISGHVSLFWYQQALGQGPEFLTYFQNEAQLDKSGLPSDRFFAERPEGSVSTLKIQRTQQEDSAVYLCASSQSSYNEQFFGPGTRLTVL.